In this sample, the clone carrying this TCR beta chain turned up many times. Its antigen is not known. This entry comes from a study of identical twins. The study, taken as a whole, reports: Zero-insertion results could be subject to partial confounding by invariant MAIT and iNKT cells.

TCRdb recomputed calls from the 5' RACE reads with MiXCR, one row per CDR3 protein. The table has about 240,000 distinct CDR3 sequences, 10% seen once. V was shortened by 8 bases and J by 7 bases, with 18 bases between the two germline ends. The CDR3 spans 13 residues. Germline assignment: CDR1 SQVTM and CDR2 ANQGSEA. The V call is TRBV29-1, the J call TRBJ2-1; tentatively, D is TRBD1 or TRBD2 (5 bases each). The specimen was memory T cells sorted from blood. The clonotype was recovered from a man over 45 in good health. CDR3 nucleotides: TGCAGCTTCCGGGACCCATGGGGAAATGAGCAGTTCTTC. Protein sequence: CSFRDPWGNEQFF.